This T cell receptor beta chain appears in the sequencing data of a study of pediatric ulcerative colitis. The CDR3 covers 13 residues. Germline V gives CDR1 LNHDA, CDR2 SQIVND (reference sequence). The V gene lost 7 bases and the J gene lost 2 bases, with 8 bases spanning the gap. General study points: Repertoires came from total lymphocyte DNA, so rare subsets like regulatory T cells may be missed. Compared with controls, ulcerative colitis showed greater blood-rectum clone sharing. Two rectal clonotypes were found only in ulcerative colitis patients, all of them.

On this clone itself: No antigen is known for it.

The table came from immunoSEQ multiplex PCR; TCRdb's copy has only in-frame clones and leaves some out. Of fewer than 40,000 clones in the sample, almost 85% were seen once. V gene TRBV19 combines with J gene TRBJ2-2; D call uncertain. Sequences were obtained from blood. The receptor was derived from a boy aged 5-17 years with severe ulcerative colitis. The DNA for the CDR3 is TGTGCCAGTAAACGTATCAACACCGGGGAGCTGTTTTTT. Translated, it gives CASKRINTGELFF.